Below are 19 T cell receptor beta chains sequenced from a single sample in a study of cytomegalovirus exposure and HLA in healthy donors. Primers included in the PCR were 60 Vbeta and 13 Jbeta primers. Data came from immunoSEQ multiplex PCR; TCRdb stores just in-frame clones and leaves some out. The sample has fewer than 150,000 clones; more than 60% are singletons. The sequencing sample was made of PBMCs. The receptors shown here come from a male donor in good health and CMV-seronegative.

This clone has just a few counts. One end of the junction is discordant with germline, which a read error may explain. The chain links TRBV7-9 to TRBJ1-4; 12 nucleotides match TRBD1. CDR3 size: 15 residues. Germline V gene lookup returns CDR1 SEHNR and CDR2 FQNEAQ (reference sequence). The CDR3 DNA follows: TGTGCCAGCAGCCCGGGACAGGGGGCCCGTGAAAAACTGCTTTTT. Residues: CASSPGQGAREKLLF.

This clone was counted a single time. The rearrangement joins TRBV29-1 to TRBJ2-1; no reliable D call. The germline V and J ends were trimmed by 4 bases and 3 bases, with 10 bases remaining between them. CDR3 size: 13 residues. Per germline, CDR1 SQVTM and CDR2 ANQGSEA. The CDR3 protein is CSVGAANYNEQFF. The CDR3 DNA reads TGCAGCGTTGGGGCAGCTAACTACAATGAGCAGTTCTTC.

This clone was observed a single time. The V gene is TRBV18, the J gene TRBJ2-4; 7 bases agree with TRBD2. CDR1 and CDR2 (germline): KGHSH, LQKENI. The CDR3 extends over 16 amino acids. The V segment lost 3 bases and the J segment 0 bases; nucleotides outside the gene matches: 5. The DNA for the CDR3 is TGTGCCAGCTCACCGGGAGGGGAGATAGCCAAAAACATTCAGTACTTC. This encodes CASSPGGEIAKNIQYF.

The CDR3 here is CASSSPSGSRTDTQYF. The CDR3, as DNA: TGTGCCAGCAGTTCCCCTAGCGGGAGCCGCACAGATACGCAGTATTTT. The rearrangement links TRBV28 to TRBJ2-3; 10 nucleotides match TRBD2. The CDR3 spans 16 residues. CDR1 is MDHEN and CDR2 is SYDVKM in the germline V gene. Trimming removed 4 bases from V and 1 base from J; junction bases left unmatched: 5.

The rearrangement uses TRBV5-6 and TRBJ1-2; TRBD1 might be the D (6 bases). Deletions cut 0 bases from V and 4 bases from J, with 10 bases between. Per the germline V gene, CDR1 is SGHDT and CDR2 is YYEEEE. This CDR3 has 14 amino acids. Written as DNA, the CDR3 is TGTGCCAGCAGCTTGGAGGGGGTGCCCTATGGCTACACCTTC. This translates into CASSLEGVPYGYTF.

This clone was counted a single time. The chain recombines TRBV5-8 with TRBJ2-7; 7 bases align to TRBD1. Germline CDR1 is SGHTS and CDR2 is YDEGEE. The CDR3 runs to 16 residues. V gave up 1 base and J gave up 0 bases; unmatched junction bases: 7. CDR3 sequence: CASSLYLTGPSYEQYF. For the CDR3, the DNA is TGTGCCAGCAGCTTGTACCTGACAGGGCCCTCCTACGAGCAGTACTTC. Drawing the rest from reference TRBV5-8 and TRBJ2-7, the complete variable domain is EAGVTQSPTHLIKTRGQQATLRCSPISGHTSVYWYQQALGLGLQFLLWYDEGEERNRGNFPPRFSGRQFPNYSSELNVNALELEDSALYLCASSLYLTGPSYEQYFGPGTRLTVT.

The CDR3 reads CASSQDPPRALSYEQYF. The CDR3 DNA reads as TGCGCCAGCAGCCAAGATCCCCCGCGGGCCCTCTCCTACGAGCAGTACTTC. This chain links TRBV4-1 with TRBJ2-7; the D gene is possibly TRBD2 (5 bases). V gave up 0 bases and J gave up 0 bases, with 15 bases separating them. The CDR3 spans 17 residues. Germline V lookup: CDR1 MGHRA, CDR2 YSYEKL.

This chain uses TRBV28 with TRBJ1-2, with D possibly TRBD1 on 5 matching bases. This CDR3 comprises 14 residues. Trimming took off 5 bases at V and 8 bases at J, with 18 bases between the two ends. Per germline, CDR1 MDHEN and CDR2 SYDVKM. The CDR3 here is CASSQLGGKRGYTF. Written as DNA, the CDR3 is TGTGCCAGCAGTCAGCTGGGGGGAAAGAGGGGCTACACCTTC.

V gene TRBV9 combines with J gene TRBJ2-1; 10 nucleotides agree with TRBD2. The CDR3 loop spans 16 amino acids. Germline-derived CDR1 and CDR2 are SGDLS and YYNGEE. The ends lost 3 bases at V and 12 bases at J; junction bases unmatched: 15. CDR3 residues: CASSALLAGSPLGQFF. The CDR3 DNA reads TGTGCCAGCAGCGCCCTACTAGCGGGATCTCCTTTGGGGCAGTTCTTC.

The chain recombines TRBV5-1 with TRBJ2-2; D is unclear. Germline CDR1 is SGHRS and CDR2 is YFSETQ. Trimming took 0 bases from V and 1 from J, leaving 7 bases between them. CDR3 size: 15 residues. The CDR3 protein is CASSLDRLNTGELFF. As DNA, the CDR3 is TGCGCCAGCAGCTTGGATAGACTGAACACCGGGGAGCTGTTTTTT.

The V gene is TRBV27, the J gene TRBJ2-2; 14 bases map to TRBD2. Trimming cost V 5 bases and J 6 bases; bases outside gene matches: 17. The CDR3 is 20 residues long. Germline CDR1 MNHEY, CDR2 SMNVEV (reference sequence). CDR3 residues: CASSPWKAGTSGRTAGELFF. Here the CDR3 DNA reads TGTGCCAGCAGTCCCTGGAAAGCCGGGACTAGCGGGAGAACGGCCGGGGAGCTGTTTTTT.

This clone was counted only a few times. The chain employs TRBV9 and TRBJ2-5; 12 nucleotides line up with TRBD2. There are 16 residues in the CDR3. CDR1 is SGDLS, CDR2 YYNGEE, per germline. The V segment lost 1 base and the J segment 1 base; nucleotides outside the gene matches: 2. The CDR3 DNA reads TGTGCCAGCAGCGTAACTAGCGGGGGGATCCAAGAGACCCAGTACTTC. It is translated as CASSVTSGGIQETQYF.

V is TRBV9 and J is TRBJ2-1; 8 positions match TRBD1. V was clipped by 0 bases and J by 6 bases; unmatched bases: 5. Per the germline V gene, CDR1 is SGDLS and CDR2 is YYNGEE. CDR3 length: 15 residues. CDR3 coding DNA: TGTGCCAGCAGCGTAGGTGGACAGGGCAGCAATGAGCAGTTCTTC. It translates to CASSVGGQGSNEQFF. The whole variable domain, remainder taken from reference TRBV9 and TRBJ2-1, is DSGVTQTPKHLITATGQRVTLRCSPRSGDLSVYWYQQSLDQGLQFLIQYYNGEERAKGNILERFSAQQFPDLHSELNLSSLELGDSALYFCASSVGGQGSNEQFFGPGTRLTVL.

The chain links TRBV4-2 to TRBJ1-1; 7 bases match TRBD1. The germline V gene encodes CDR1 LGHNA and CDR2 YNFKEQ. V shed 3 bases and J 2 bases; nucleotides not matched to a gene: 12. This CDR3 has 17 residues. The CDR3 is CASSQTGPGQQNTEAFF. The CDR3 bases are TGTGCCAGCAGCCAGACGGGTCCGGGACAGCAAAACACTGAAGCTTTCTTT.

The chain has TRBV6-5 and TRBJ2-7; D perhaps matches TRBD2 (7 bases). CDR1 is MNHEY, CDR2 SVGAGI, per germline. V was shortened by 5 bases and J by 5 bases, with 16 bases between the two germline ends. The CDR3 is made up of 14 amino acids. The CDR3 DNA is TGTGCCAGCAGTCGGGGGGCAGGGCCCCACGAGCAGTACTTC. Translation: CASSRGAGPHEQYF.

The chain combines TRBV5-1 with TRBJ2-1, with 11 bases identical to TRBD2. The CDR3 has 14 residues. Per germline, CDR1 SGHRS and CDR2 YFSETQ. The CDR3 here is CAVNSGRDYNEQFF. In nucleotides, the CDR3 is TGCGCAGTCAATAGCGGGAGGGACTACAATGAGCAGTTCTTC.

Here the CDR3 DNA reads TGTGCCAGCAGCGCCTCAGGGGATGGTTGGACTGAAGCTTTCTTT. It specifies CASSASGDGWTEAFF. The V and J genes are TRBV9 and TRBJ1-1, with TRBD1 as a possible D gene (6 bases). The ends were cut back, 3 bases at V and 5 bases at J, with 17 bases in the middle. This CDR3 is 15 amino acids long. CDR1 and CDR2 from the germline V gene are SGDLS and YYNGEE.

This chain joins TRBV9 and TRBJ1-1, with 11 bases matching TRBD1. CDR3 length: 20 residues. Germline CDR1 and CDR2: SGDLS and YYNGEE. J gave up 4 bases and V 0 bases, and 17 bases lay outside the gene matches. The CDR3 sequence is CASSVDPRPWTGGAGTEAFF. DNA for the CDR3: TGTGCCAGCAGCGTAGATCCCCGCCCCTGGACAGGGGGCGCAGGCACTGAAGCTTTCTTT.

This clone was recorded once. In DNA form, the CDR3 reads TGTGCCAGCAGGGGGGGGCACGGAGCTAATGAAAAACTGTTTTTT. Amino acid sequence: CASRGGHGANEKLFF. The chain carries TRBV27 and TRBJ1-4, with D possibly matching TRBD1 (6 bases). CDR1 is MNHEY and CDR2 is SMNVEV in the germline V gene (reference sequence). This CDR3 comprises 15 residues. The V end was cut by 6 bases, the J end by 3 bases, with 14 bases between.